Following are 26 T cell receptor beta chains from one sample sequenced in a study of blood T cell repertoires in COVID-19 (TCRdb year 2020). The library was obtained by the immunoSEQ multiplex PCR assay. The source is immuneACCESS, and TCRdb retained only in-frame sequences with V and J called. Part of the clones is not carried over; for the studies checked, unresolved V genes explain less than half of this, and the remainder is unexplained. This sample holds about 290,000 clones; around nine tenths were observed only once. Jointly, the top ten make up roughly 4.8% of the sample. The material sequenced was peripheral blood. The receptors here all came from a man aged 35-49 years with acute or convalescent COVID-19.

The V gene is TRBV19, the J gene TRBJ2-3; 7 nucleotides match TRBD2. The germline V gene has CDR1 LNHDA and CDR2 SQIVND (reference sequence). The trim removed 4 bases at V and 5 bases at J, leaving 3 bases unmatched. The CDR3 length is 13 residues. The CDR3 sequence is CASSRERGDTQYF. CDR3 DNA sequence: TGTGCCAGTAGTAGGGAGCGGGGAGATACGCAGTATTTT. Based on the CDR3 plus reference TRBV19 and TRBJ2-3, the full variable domain is DGGITQSPKYLFRKEGQNVTLSCEQNLNHDAMYWYRQDPGQGLRLIYYSQIVNDFQKGDIAEGYSVSREKKESFPLTVTSAQKNPTAFYLCASSRERGDTQYFGPGTRLTVL.

This CDR3 reads CASTVRTGGGQPQHF. The CDR3 DNA reads TGTGCCAGCACCGTCCGGACAGGGGGAGGCCAGCCCCAGCATTTT. The chain carries TRBV7-2 and TRBJ1-5; the match to TRBD1 covers 10 bases. This CDR3 is 15 amino acids long. CDR1 and CDR2 from the germline V gene are SGHTA and FQGNSA. J was trimmed by 7 bases and V by 7 bases; bases with no gene match: 10.

The chain has TRBV6-1 and TRBJ1-1; no firm D call. Germline-derived CDR1 and CDR2 are MNHNS and SASEGT. Trimming stripped 1 base from V and 4 bases from J, with 10 bases between. This CDR3 is 14 amino acids long. The chain's CDR3 is CASSEEKGSTEAFF. CDR3 bases: TGTGCCAGCAGTGAAGAGAAAGGGAGCACTGAAGCTTTCTTT.

The chain uses TRBV12-5 and TRBJ2-7; D is perhaps TRBD2 (6 bases). Germline V CDR1 and CDR2: LGHNT, FRNRAP. The CDR3 consists of 14 residues. The germline V and J ends were trimmed by 5 bases and 3 bases, with 14 bases remaining between them. As DNA, the CDR3 is TGTGCTAGTGGTCCCCGGGACGGGGGCTACGAGCAGTACTTC. This translates into CASGPRDGGYEQYF.

The chain uses TRBV10-1 and TRBJ1-6; possibly TRBD1 for D (6 bases). From germline, CDR1 is WNHNN and CDR2 SYGVQD (reference sequence). Trimming took 10 bases from V and 10 from J, leaving 20 bases between them. CDR3 length: 14 residues. The CDR3 sequence is CATSTDRNGSPLHF. In DNA, the CDR3 is TGCGCCACCTCGACCGACAGGAACGGATCACCCCTCCACTTT.

On this clone itself: The same CDR3 arises from other DNA sequences in this sample as well. This chain joins TRBV13 and TRBJ1-5, with D unresolved. Germline V lookup: CDR1 PRHDT, CDR2 FYEKMQ (reference sequence). Trimming removed 5 bases at V and 7 bases at J, with 9 bases between. This CDR3 contains 12 residues. In nucleotides, the CDR3 is TGTGCCAGCAGCCTTCGCGGGCAGCCCCAGCATTTT. Protein sequence: CASSLRGQPQHF.

CDR3 protein: CASSQGQISYTEAFF. As DNA, the CDR3 is TGCGCCAGCAGCCAGGGACAGATATCTTACACTGAAGCTTTCTTT. V usage is TRBV4-1 and J usage is TRBJ1-1; 7 positions agree with TRBD1. Germline V gene data show CDR1 as MGHRA and CDR2 as YSYEKL. The CDR3 runs to 15 residues. J lost 3 bases, V lost 3 bases, and 7 bases had no gene match.

V usage is TRBV9 and J usage is TRBJ2-7; 10 bases line up with TRBD2. The J segment lost 7 bases and the V segment lost 3 bases, leaving 4 bases of the junction unmatched. Germline CDR1 reads SGDLS; CDR2 reads YYNGEE. The CDR3 has 13 residues. The CDR3 sequence is CASSGSGGQEQYF. CDR3 coding DNA: TGTGCCAGCAGCGGTAGCGGGGGGCAGGAGCAGTACTTC.

The chain uses TRBV19 and TRBJ2-7; 8 positions agree with TRBD1. CDR1 is LNHDA and CDR2 is SQIVND in the germline V gene (reference sequence). This CDR3 is built from 13 residues. V was clipped by 6 bases and J by 6 bases; unmatched bases: 7. In DNA, the CDR3 is TGTGCCAGTAGCTCAAGACAGGGGACCGAGCAGTACTTC. It is translated as CASSSRQGTEQYF.

The chain links TRBV12-5 to TRBJ2-1; TRBD1 agrees at 7 bases. CDR1 LGHNT and CDR2 FRNRAP come from the germline V gene. V lost 4 bases and J lost 2; bases outside the gene matches: 2. The CDR3 has 14 amino acids. The CDR3 DNA reads as TGTGCTAGTGGTTCAGGGACAGCCTACAATGAGCAGTTCTTC. It translates to CASGSGTAYNEQFF.

The CDR3 nucleotides read TGTGCCAGTAGTATGGGAGGGGAGAGGTGGACTGAAGCTTTCTTT. Its protein is CASSMGGERWTEAFF. The chain couples TRBV19 to TRBJ1-1; tentative D call: TRBD1 (5 bases). V shed 3 bases and J shed 5 bases, with 16 bases lying between them. The germline V gene has CDR1 LNHDA and CDR2 SQIVND (reference sequence). The CDR3 is 15 amino acids.

V usage is TRBV30 and J usage is TRBJ2-1; possibly TRBD2 for D (7 bases). Germline loops: CDR1 GTSNPN, CDR2 SVGIG (reference sequence). Trimming removed 0 bases at V and 7 bases at J, with 16 bases between. The CDR3 runs to 15 residues. CDR3 amino acids: CAWSVAGAGGNEQFF. In DNA, the CDR3 is TGTGCCTGGAGTGTGGCGGGGGCTGGGGGGAATGAGCAGTTCTTC.

This clone was observed a single time. The V gene is TRBV6-5, the J gene TRBJ2-7, with 10 nucleotides matching TRBD2. J lost 7 bases, V lost 6 bases, and 9 bases had no gene match. The germline gives CDR1 MNHEY, CDR2 SVGAGI. This CDR3 is built from 14 residues. The CDR3 nucleotides read TGTGCCAGCAGATCAAGCGGGGGGGCGTCAGAGCAGTACTTC. It translates to CASRSSGGASEQYF.

This clone is a singleton in its sample. The J gene is TRBJ2-7, the V gene TRBV28, with 7 nucleotides matching TRBD1. The CDR3 contains 15 residues. The V gene's germline CDR1 is MDHEN and CDR2 SYDVKM. The V gene end was trimmed by 6 bases and the J gene end by 2 bases; junction bases not matched to a gene: 10. CDR3 sequence reads: CASSFLGQRTYEQYF. Written as DNA, the CDR3 is TGTGCCAGCAGCTTCCTGGGACAGAGGACCTACGAGCAGTACTTC.

As regards this clone: The identical CDR3 is also encoded by other nucleotide sequences in the sample. The J gene is TRBJ1-1, the V gene TRBV5-1; tentatively, D is TRBD1 (6 bases). Trimming removed 2 bases at V and 1 base at J, with 9 bases between. Germline assignment: CDR1 SGHRS and CDR2 YFSETQ. The length of the CDR3 is 14 residues. CDR3 sequence (DNA): TGCGCCAGCAGCTTACAGGGCGGGAACACTGAAGCTTTCTTT. Protein sequence: CASSLQGGNTEAFF.

This clone was seen once. J is TRBJ1-1 and V is TRBV12-5, with TRBD1 as a possible D gene (5 bases). This CDR3 is 16 amino acids long. Looked up from germline, CDR1 is LGHNT and CDR2 is FRNRAP. The V gene lost 3 bases and the J gene lost 1 base, with 15 bases spanning the gap. CDR3 region: CASGFSDIDTNTEAFF. In DNA, the CDR3 is TGTGCTAGTGGTTTCTCGGACATCGACACGAACACTGAAGCTTTCTTT.

V is TRBV11-3 and J is TRBJ2-3, with TRBD2 matching over 9 bases. From germline, CDR1 is SGHNT and CDR2 YENEEA. The CDR3 runs 15 residues. Unmatched junction bases numbered 6, after V lost 1 base and J lost 7 bases. The CDR3 DNA reads TGTGCCAGCAGCTTAGGCGCGGGGGGGCTTTATACGCAGTATTTT. Its protein is CASSLGAGGLYTQYF.

V gene TRBV3-1 (or the pseudogene TRBV3-2) combines with J gene TRBJ2-7; 9 nucleotides match TRBD1. CDR1 and CDR2 (germline): LGHDT, YNNKEL (reference sequence). J gave up 4 bases and V 1 base, and 2 bases lay outside the gene matches. This CDR3 has 14 amino acids. This CDR3 is CASSQGTGAYEQYF. The CDR3 DNA is TGTGCCAGCAGCCAAGGGACAGGGGCTTACGAGCAGTACTTC.

The gene calls are TRBV7-8 and TRBJ2-7; D may be TRBD2 (5 bases). V shed 2 bases and J shed 7 bases, with 6 bases lying between them. Germline V gene data show CDR1 as SGHVS and CDR2 as FQNEAQ. CDR3 length equals 11 residues. The CDR3 DNA follows: TGTGCCAGCAGCTTAACGGGAGAGCAGTACTTC. This translates into CASSLTGEQYF.

The genes are TRBV29-1 and TRBJ2-3; no clear D gene. The CDR3 loop spans 14 amino acids. The V end lost 2 bases, the J end lost 4 bases, and 13 bases lay between the germline ends. Germline CDR1 SQVTM, CDR2 ANQGSEA. CDR3 bases: TGCAGCGTTGAATTGACGGAGCCCCCAGATACGCAGTATTTT. The encoded protein is CSVELTEPPDTQYF.

The chain joins TRBV7-9 to TRBJ1-1; the D gene is possibly TRBD1 (5 bases). This CDR3 has 13 amino acids. V gave up 4 bases and J gave up 3 bases, with 9 bases separating them. Germline V gene lookup returns CDR1 SEHNR and CDR2 FQNEAQ (reference sequence). CDR3 in DNA: TGTGCCAGCAGCTGGGGGGGTGACACTGAAGCTTTCTTT. Its protein is CASSWGGDTEAFF.

The rearrangement links TRBV19 to TRBJ1-1; 7 bases are shared with TRBD1. CDR1 LNHDA and CDR2 SQIVND come from the germline V gene (reference sequence). Losses at the gene ends were 7 bases for V and 8 bases for J; bases not matched to a gene: 7. The CDR3 contains 12 residues. The CDR3 sequence: CASTDRAGEAFF. CDR3 nucleotide sequence: TGTGCCAGTACAGACAGGGCTGGAGAAGCTTTCTTT.

This chain links TRBV5-1 with TRBJ2-4; D is possibly TRBD1 (6 bases). This CDR3 is built from 13 residues. V was pared by 1 base and J by 7 bases, with 9 bases between. CDR1 is SGHRS, CDR2 YFSETQ, per germline. In nucleotides, the CDR3 is TGCGCCAGCAGCTTGCCAGGGGAGAACATTCAGTACTTC. This codes for CASSLPGENIQYF.

The chain joins TRBV19 to TRBJ2-1, with 9 nucleotides matching TRBD1. The CDR3 is 16 amino acids. V shed 5 bases, J shed 5 bases, and the junction held 10 bases outside the gene matches. The germline V gene has CDR1 LNHDA and CDR2 SQIVND (reference sequence). The CDR3 reads CASSSLRDRVHNEQFF. The CDR3 DNA follows: TGTGCCAGTAGTTCGCTCCGGGACAGGGTCCACAATGAGCAGTTCTTC.

CDR3 sequence reads: CASSFGRDRRNEQYF. CDR3 sequence (DNA): TGTGCCAGCAGCTTTGGTCGGGACAGGAGGAACGAGCAGTACTTC. The chain couples TRBV5-6 to TRBJ2-7; 8 bases match TRBD1. The CDR3 runs to 15 residues. V lost 2 bases to trimming and J lost 5 bases; unmatched junction nucleotides: 9. The V gene's germline CDR1 is SGHDT and CDR2 YYEEEE.

This sequence joins TRBV12-3 or TRBV12-4 and TRBJ1-1, with D perhaps matching TRBD1 (5 bases). V was shortened by 5 bases and J by 8 bases, with 12 bases between the two germline ends. The CDR3 totals 12 residues. The CDR3 loop reads CASSGGGQEAFF. In DNA, the CDR3 is TGTGCCAGCAGTGGGGGAGGGCAGGAAGCTTTCTTT.